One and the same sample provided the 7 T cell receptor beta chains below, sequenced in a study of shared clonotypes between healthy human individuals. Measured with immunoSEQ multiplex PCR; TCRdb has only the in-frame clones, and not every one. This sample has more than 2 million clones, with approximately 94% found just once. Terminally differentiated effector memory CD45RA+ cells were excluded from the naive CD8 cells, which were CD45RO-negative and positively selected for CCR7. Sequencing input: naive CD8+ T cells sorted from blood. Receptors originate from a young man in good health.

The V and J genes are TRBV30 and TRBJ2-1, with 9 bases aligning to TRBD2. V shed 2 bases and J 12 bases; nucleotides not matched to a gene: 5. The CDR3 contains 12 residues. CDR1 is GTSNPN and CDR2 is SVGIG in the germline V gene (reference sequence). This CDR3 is CAWSPSGKGQFF. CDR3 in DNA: TGTGCCTGGAGTCCTAGCGGGAAAGGGCAGTTCTTC. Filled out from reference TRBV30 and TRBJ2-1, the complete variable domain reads SQTIHQWPATLVQPVGSPLSLECTVEGTSNPNLYWYRQAAGRGLQLLFYSVGIGQISSEVPQNLSASRPQDRQFILSSKKLLLSDSGFYLCAWSPSGKGQFFGPGTRLTVL.

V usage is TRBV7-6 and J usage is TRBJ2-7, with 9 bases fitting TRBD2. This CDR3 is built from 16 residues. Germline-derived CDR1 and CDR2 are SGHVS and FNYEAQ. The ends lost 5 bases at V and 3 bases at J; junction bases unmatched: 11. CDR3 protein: CASSQTVAGVYYEQYF. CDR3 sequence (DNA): TGTGCCAGCAGCCAAACTGTAGCGGGAGTCTACTACGAGCAGTACTTC.

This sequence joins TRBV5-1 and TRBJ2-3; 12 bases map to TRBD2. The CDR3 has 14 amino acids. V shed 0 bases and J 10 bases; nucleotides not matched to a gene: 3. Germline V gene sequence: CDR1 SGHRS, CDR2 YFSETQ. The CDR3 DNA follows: TGCGCCAGCAGCTTGGCTAGCGGGAGGGCCCCGCAGTATTTT. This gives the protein CASSLASGRAPQYF.

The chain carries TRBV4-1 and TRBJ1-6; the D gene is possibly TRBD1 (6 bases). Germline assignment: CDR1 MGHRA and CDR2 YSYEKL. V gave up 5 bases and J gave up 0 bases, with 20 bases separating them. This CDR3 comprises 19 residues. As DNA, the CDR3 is TGCGCCAGCAGCGGGGGCCGGGACACCCTGAGCTCCTATAATTCACCCCTCCACTTT. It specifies CASSGGRDTLSSYNSPLHF.

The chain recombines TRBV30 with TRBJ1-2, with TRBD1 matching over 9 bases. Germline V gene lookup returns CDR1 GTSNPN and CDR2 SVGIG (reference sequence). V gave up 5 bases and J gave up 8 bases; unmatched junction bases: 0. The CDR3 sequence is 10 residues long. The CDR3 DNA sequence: TGTGCCTGGGGGACAGGGGGCTACACCTTC. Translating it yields CAWGTGGYTF.

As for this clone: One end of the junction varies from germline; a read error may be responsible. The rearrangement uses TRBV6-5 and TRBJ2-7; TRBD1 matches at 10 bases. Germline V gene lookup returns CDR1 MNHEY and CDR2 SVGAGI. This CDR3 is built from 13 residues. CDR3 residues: CASSKTGGYKQYF. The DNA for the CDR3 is TGTGCCAGCAGTAAGACAGGGGGCTACAAGCAGTACTTC.

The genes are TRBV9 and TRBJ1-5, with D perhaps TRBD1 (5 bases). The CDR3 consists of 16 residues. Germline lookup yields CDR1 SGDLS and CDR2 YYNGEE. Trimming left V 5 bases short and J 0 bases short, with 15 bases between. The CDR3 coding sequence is TGTGCCAGCAGTTTGGGGGATGATTATAGCAATCAGCCCCAGCATTTT. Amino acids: CASSLGDDYSNQPQHF.